This is a list of T cell receptor beta chains from one sample in a study of blood T cell repertoires in COVID-19. Using immunoSEQ multiplex PCR, the repertoire was profiled, and TCRdb retains in-frame clones only, with some absent. The sample includes approximately 93,000 clones, about 87% seen only once; the top ten take approximately 0.5%. The sample taken for sequencing was peripheral blood. The receptors come from a man in his sixties with acute or convalescent COVID-19. Each CDR3 is given without its conserved first and last residue. Fields, in order: J gene, V gene, CDR3 protein.

>TRBJ2-7|TRBV6-1
ASSEPGGADEQY
>TRBJ1-1|TRBV5-6
ASSPTGGDEAF
>TRBJ2-7|TRBV7-9
ASRGLAGGPFSEQY
>TRBJ2-1|TRBV27
ASSSAGGLLNEQF
>TRBJ2-7|TRBV5-1
ASRRATSGPNEQY
>TRBJ2-7|TRBV19
ANPPGGYINEQY
>TRBJ2-1|TRBV5-6
ASSAGKRYNEQF
>TRBJ1-2|TRBV7-9
ASSPELGTVGKEDGYT
>TRBJ2-2|TRBV7-3
ASSLMGLAGGFPGELF
>TRBJ2-5|TRBV5-6
ASSRSGGAGETQY
>TRBJ2-3|TRBV5-1
ASSLGWAGSDTQY
>TRBJ2-7|TRBV3-1/TRBV3-2
ASSQDPGTPYEQY
>TRBJ2-1|TRBV2
ASSATSGAYNEQF
>TRBJ2-3|TRBV2
ASSEELAGVTDTQY
>TRBJ1-2|TRBV3-1/TRBV3-2
ASSSRQGRTYT
>TRBJ2-2|TRBV29-1
SAGTVDTGELF
>TRBJ2-1|TRBV19
ASSRAGENEQF
>TRBJ2-3|TRBV11-2
ASSLDRLAGRATQY
>TRBJ2-2|TRBV20-1
SAYRETELF
>TRBJ2-2|TRBV5-1
ASRLREATGELF
>TRBJ1-4|TRBV5-1
ASSLGRHNEKLF
>TRBJ2-3|TRBV25-1
ASSEKVGGLGDTQY
>TRBJ2-1|TRBV24-1
ATSDLRVAGGYNEQF
>TRBJ2-5|TRBV5-1
ASSLGLQDRGQETQY
>TRBJ1-5|TRBV18
ASSPLRASNQPQH
>TRBJ1-2|TRBV2
ASSDSRANYGYT
>TRBJ1-5|TRBV7-2
ASREGAIGNQPQH